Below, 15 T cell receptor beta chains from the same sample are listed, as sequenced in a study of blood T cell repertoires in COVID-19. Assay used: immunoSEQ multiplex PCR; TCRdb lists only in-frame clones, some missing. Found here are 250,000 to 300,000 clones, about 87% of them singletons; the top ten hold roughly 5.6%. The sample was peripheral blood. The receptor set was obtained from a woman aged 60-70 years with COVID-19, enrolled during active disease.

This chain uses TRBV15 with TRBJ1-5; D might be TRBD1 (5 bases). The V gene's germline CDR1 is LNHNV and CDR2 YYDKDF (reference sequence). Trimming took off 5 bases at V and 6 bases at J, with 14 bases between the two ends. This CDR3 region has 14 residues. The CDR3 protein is CATSGSGLSQPQHF. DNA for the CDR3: TGTGCCACCAGCGGTTCGGGACTGAGTCAGCCCCAGCATTTT.

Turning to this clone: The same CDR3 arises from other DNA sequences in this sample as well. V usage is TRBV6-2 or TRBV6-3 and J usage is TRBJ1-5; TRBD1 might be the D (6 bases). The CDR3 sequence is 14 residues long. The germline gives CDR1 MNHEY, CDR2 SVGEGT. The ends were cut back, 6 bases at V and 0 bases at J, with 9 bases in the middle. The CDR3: CASSRTDSNQPQHF. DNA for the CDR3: TGTGCCAGCAGCAGGACAGATAGCAATCAGCCCCAGCATTTT.

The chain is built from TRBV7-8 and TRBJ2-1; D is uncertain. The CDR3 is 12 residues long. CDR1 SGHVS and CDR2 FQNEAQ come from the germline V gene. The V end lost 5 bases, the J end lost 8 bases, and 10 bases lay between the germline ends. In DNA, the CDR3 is TGTGCCAGCAGCCGTTTTGGAGATGAGCAGTTCTTC. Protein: CASSRFGDEQFF.

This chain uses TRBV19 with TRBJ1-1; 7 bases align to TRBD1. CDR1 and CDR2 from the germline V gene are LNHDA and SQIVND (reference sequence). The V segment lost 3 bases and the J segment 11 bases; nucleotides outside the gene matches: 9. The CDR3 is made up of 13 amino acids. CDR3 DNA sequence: TGTGCCAGTAGTATCACGGGTGACAGGGAGGCTTTCTTT. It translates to CASSITGDREAFF.

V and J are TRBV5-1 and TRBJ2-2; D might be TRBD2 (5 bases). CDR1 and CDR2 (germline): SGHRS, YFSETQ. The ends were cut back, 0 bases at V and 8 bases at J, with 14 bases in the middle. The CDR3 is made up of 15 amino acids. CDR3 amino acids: CASSLAEGIAGELFF. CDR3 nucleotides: TGCGCCAGCAGCTTGGCTGAGGGAATTGCAGGGGAGCTGTTTTTT.

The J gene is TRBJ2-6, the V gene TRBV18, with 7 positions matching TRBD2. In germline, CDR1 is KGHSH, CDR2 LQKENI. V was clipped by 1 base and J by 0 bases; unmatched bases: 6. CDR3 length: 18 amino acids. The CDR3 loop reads CASSPLVGRGSGANVLTF. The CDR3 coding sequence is TGTGCCAGCTCACCACTTGTAGGGAGGGGCTCTGGGGCCAACGTCCTGACTTTC.

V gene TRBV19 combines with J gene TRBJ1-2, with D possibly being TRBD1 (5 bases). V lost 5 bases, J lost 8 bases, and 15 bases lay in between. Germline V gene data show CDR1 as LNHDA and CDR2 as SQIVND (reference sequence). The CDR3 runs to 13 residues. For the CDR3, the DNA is TGTGCCAGTAGTCCCAGGGAGGGGAACGGCTACACCTTC. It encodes CASSPREGNGYTF.

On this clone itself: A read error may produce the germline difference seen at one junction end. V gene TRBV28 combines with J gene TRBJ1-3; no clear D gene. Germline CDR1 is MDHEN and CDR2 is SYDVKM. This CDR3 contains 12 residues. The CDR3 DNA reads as TGTGCCAGCAGATTGGAGGGAAGCACCATATATTTT. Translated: CASRLEGSTIYF.

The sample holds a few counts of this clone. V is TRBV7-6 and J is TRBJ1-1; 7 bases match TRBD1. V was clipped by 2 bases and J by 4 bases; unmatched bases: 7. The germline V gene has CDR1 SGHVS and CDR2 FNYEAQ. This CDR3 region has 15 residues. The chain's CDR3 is CASSLSGRGSTEAFF. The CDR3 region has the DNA TGTGCCAGCAGCTTATCGGGCAGGGGGTCCACTGAAGCTTTCTTT.

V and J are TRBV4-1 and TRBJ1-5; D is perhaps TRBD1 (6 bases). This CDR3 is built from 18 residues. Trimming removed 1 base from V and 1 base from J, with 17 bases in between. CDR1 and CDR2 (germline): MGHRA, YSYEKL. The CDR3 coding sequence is TGCGCCAGCAGCCAAGCTGGGGGCCTTCCAGGGAGCAATCAGCCCCAGCATTTT. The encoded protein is CASSQAGGLPGSNQPQHF.

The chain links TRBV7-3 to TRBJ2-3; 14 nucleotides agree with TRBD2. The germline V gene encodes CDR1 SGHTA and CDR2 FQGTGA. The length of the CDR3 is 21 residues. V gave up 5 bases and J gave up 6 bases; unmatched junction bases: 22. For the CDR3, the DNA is TGTGCCAGCAGCCCATATTCTAGTCCCGGGACTAGCGGGAGTTTAACGGATACGCAGTATTTT. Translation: CASSPYSSPGTSGSLTDTQYF.

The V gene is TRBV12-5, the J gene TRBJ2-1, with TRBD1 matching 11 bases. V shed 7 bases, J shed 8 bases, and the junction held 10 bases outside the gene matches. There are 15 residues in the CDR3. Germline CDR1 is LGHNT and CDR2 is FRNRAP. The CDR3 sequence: CASARGQGVSDEQFF. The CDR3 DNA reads TGTGCTAGTGCCCGGGGACAGGGGGTAAGCGATGAGCAGTTCTTC.

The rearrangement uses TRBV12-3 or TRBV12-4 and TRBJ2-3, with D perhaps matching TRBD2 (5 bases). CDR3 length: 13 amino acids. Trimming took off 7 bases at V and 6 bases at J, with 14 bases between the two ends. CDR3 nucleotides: TGTGCCAGCACGCCGGGGATTAGGGATACGCAGTATTTT. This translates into CASTPGIRDTQYF.

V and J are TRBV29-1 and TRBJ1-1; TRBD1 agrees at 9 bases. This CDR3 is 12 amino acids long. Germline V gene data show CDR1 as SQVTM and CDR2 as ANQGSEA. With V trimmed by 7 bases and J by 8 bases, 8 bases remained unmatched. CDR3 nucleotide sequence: TGCAGCGGCAGAGAAGGGACAGGGGAAGCTTTCTTT. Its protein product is CSGREGTGEAFF. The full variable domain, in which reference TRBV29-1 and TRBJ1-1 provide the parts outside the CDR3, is SAVISQKPSRDICQRGTSLTIQCQVDSQVTMMFWYRQQPGQSLTLIATANQGSEATYESGFVIDKFPISRPNLTFSTLTVSNMSPEDSSIYLCSGREGTGEAFFGQGTRLTVV.

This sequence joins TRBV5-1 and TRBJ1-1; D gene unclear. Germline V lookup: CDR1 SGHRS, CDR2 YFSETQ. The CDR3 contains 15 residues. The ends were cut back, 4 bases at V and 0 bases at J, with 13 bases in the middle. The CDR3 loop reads CASSPGTLMNTEAFF. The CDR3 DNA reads TGCGCCAGCAGCCCGGGAACACTTATGAACACTGAAGCTTTCTTT.